One and the same sample provided the 17 T cell receptor beta chains below, sequenced in a study of OX40 agonist ivuxolimab in advanced cancers. The library was produced with the immunoSEQ multiplex PCR assay. TCRdb stores this immuneACCESS table with in-frame sequences only. Part of the clones is absent; in the studies checked, under half of the shortfall reflects unresolved V genes, and no reason is known for the rest. The sample table holds some 90,000 clones, of which more than 75% were seen once. Approximately 0.81% of the sample is in the top ten clones. The starting material was CD4+ or CD8+ T cells sorted from blood, obtained in a trial of the OX40 agonist ivuxolimab. These TCRs come from an adult with an advanced solid tumor such as melanoma, head and neck, liver or kidney cancer.

This clone was detected only a few times. The chain recombines TRBV30 with TRBJ1-5; TRBD1 might be the D (5 bases). V gave up 0 bases and J gave up 2 bases, with 11 bases separating them. Germline V gene lookup returns CDR1 GTSNPN and CDR2 SVGIG (reference sequence). The CDR3 is 15 amino acids. The CDR3 region is CAWSVVGGGNQPQHF. In DNA form, the CDR3 reads TGTGCCTGGAGTGTAGTCGGGGGGGGCAATCAGCCCCAGCATTTT.

The CDR3: CASSLGSSGSTDTQYF. CDR3 in DNA: TGTGCCAGCAGTTTGGGGTCTAGCGGGAGCACAGATACGCAGTATTTT. This chain links TRBV28 with TRBJ2-3, with 8 nucleotides matching TRBD2. Germline CDR1 MDHEN, CDR2 SYDVKM. The CDR3 length is 16 residues. V lost 3 bases to trimming and J lost 0 bases; unmatched junction nucleotides: 5. Filled out from reference TRBV28 and TRBJ2-3, the complete variable domain reads DVKVTQSSRYLVKRTGEKVFLECVQDMDHENMFWYRQDPGLGLRLIYFSYDVKMKEKGDIPEGYSVSREKKERFSLILESASTNQTSMYLCASSLGSSGSTDTQYFGPGTRLTVL.

The rearrangement links TRBV9 to TRBJ2-7; TRBD2 agrees at 8 bases. The CDR3 extends over 16 amino acids. From germline, CDR1 is SGDLS and CDR2 YYNGEE. Trimming took 0 bases from V and 2 from J; bases not matched to a gene: 7. In nucleotides, the CDR3 is TGTGCCAGCAGCGTAGGTACGGGAGGGCCGGCCTACGAGCAGTACTTC. It specifies CASSVGTGGPAYEQYF.

The table lists this clone with a count of one. Distinct nucleotide sequences in the sample also encode this CDR3. The V call is TRBV7-9, the J call TRBJ2-5; D uncertain. Germline assignment: CDR1 SEHNR and CDR2 FQNEAQ (reference sequence). V lost 5 bases to trimming and J lost 2 bases, with 3 bases between them. The CDR3 totals 11 residues. The CDR3 region has the DNA TGTGCCAGCAGCATACAAGAGACCCAGTACTTC. Protein product: CASSIQETQYF.

The chain is built from TRBV6-6 and TRBJ1-1; D unresolved. CDR1 is MNHNY, CDR2 SVGAGI, per germline (reference sequence). This CDR3 has 14 amino acids. Between the trimmed V and J ends, which lost 4 bases and 4 bases, there was a span of 13 bases. The CDR3 region is CASSWEGLSTEAFF. CDR3 nucleotides: TGTGCCAGCAGTTGGGAGGGTCTCAGCACTGAAGCTTTCTTT.

CDR3 sequence reads: CASSPGWRVSKTQYF. The CDR3 DNA sequence: TGTGCCAGCAGCCCGGGGTGGAGGGTATCGAAGACCCAGTACTTC. The chain links TRBV28 to TRBJ2-5; possible D gene TRBD2, 6 bases. V was cut by 6 bases and J by 6 bases, with 20 bases left in between. This CDR3 region has 15 residues. Germline V gene lookup returns CDR1 MDHEN and CDR2 SYDVKM. Looking up the rest from reference TRBV28 and TRBJ2-5 gives the full variable domain: DVKVTQSSRYLVKRTGEKVFLECVQDMDHENMFWYRQDPGLGLRLIYFSYDVKMKEKGDIPEGYSVSREKKERFSLILESASTNQTSMYLCASSPGWRVSKTQYFGPGTRLLVL.

There are a few counts of this clone. The CDR3 region has the DNA TGTGCCAGCACAGATCGAGGCTACAATGAGCAGTTCTTC. This sequence encodes CASTDRGYNEQFF. The chain recombines TRBV6-1 with TRBJ2-1, with D hard to call. V was clipped by 7 bases and J by 3 bases, with 10 bases between them. The CDR3 is made up of 13 amino acids. CDR1 and CDR2 (germline): MNHNS, SASEGT.

The chain combines TRBV14 with TRBJ2-7; D is unclear. The V gene lost 0 bases and the J gene lost 6 bases, with 9 bases spanning the gap. Germline V gene data show CDR1 as SGHDN and CDR2 as FVKESK. The CDR3 spans 13 residues. CDR3 amino acids: CASSQDEVSEQYF. DNA of the CDR3: TGTGCCAGCAGCCAAGACGAGGTGTCCGAGCAGTACTTC. Full variable domain (rest looked up from reference TRBV14 and TRBJ2-7): EAGVTQFPSHSVIEKGQTVTLRCDPISGHDNLYWYRRVMGKEIKFLLHFVKESKQDESGMPNNRFLAERTGGTYSTLKVQPAELEDSGVYFCASSQDEVSEQYFGPGTRLTVT.

The chain uses TRBV30 and TRBJ2-4; 9 bases map to TRBD1. The germline gives CDR1 GTSNPN, CDR2 SVGIG (reference sequence). With 0 bases clipped from V and 1 base from J, the junction kept 4 bases outside the gene matches. CDR3 size: 16 residues. The DNA of the CDR3 is TGTGCCTGGAGTGTATCCGGGACAGGGGCCAAAAACATTCAGTACTTC. This encodes CAWSVSGTGAKNIQYF.

This chain joins TRBV7-2 and TRBJ2-7; the D is unclear. CDR3 length equals 12 residues. Germline CDR1 is SGHTA and CDR2 is FQGNSA. V dropped 5 bases and J dropped 6 bases, with 11 bases sitting between them. The CDR3 DNA follows: TGTGCCAGCAGCCCCCCCAGCCCCGAGCAGTACTTC. This codes for CASSPPSPEQYF.

The CDR3 DNA follows: TGTGCCAGCAGCTTAACGGGCCTAGCGGGCTACGAGCAGTACTTC. This sequence encodes CASSLTGLAGYEQYF. The genes are TRBV7-3 and TRBJ2-7, with 8 bases aligning to TRBD2. CDR3 size: 15 residues. CDR1 is SGHTA and CDR2 is FQGTGA in the germline V gene. The trim removed 0 bases at V and 3 bases at J, leaving 4 bases unmatched. The full variable domain, in which reference TRBV7-3 and TRBJ2-7 provide the parts outside the CDR3, is GAGVSQTPSNKVTEKGKYVELRCDPISGHTALYWYRQSLGQGPEFLIYFQGTGAADDSGLPNDRFFAVRPEGSVSTLKIQRTERGDSAVYLCASSLTGLAGYEQYFGPGTRLTVT.

This chain uses TRBV19 with TRBJ1-1; D unclear. V dropped 3 bases and J dropped 6 bases, with 14 bases sitting between them. The CDR3 is 14 residues long. CDR1 is LNHDA, CDR2 SQIVND, per germline (reference sequence). CDR3 coding DNA: TGTGCCAGTAGTATTGACCGAGAGGAACCTGAAGCTTTCTTT. Its translation: CASSIDREEPEAFF.

The chain is built from TRBV19 and TRBJ1-4; D gene ambiguous. Trimming removed 5 bases at V and 4 bases at J, with 11 bases between. In germline, CDR1 is LNHDA, CDR2 SQIVND (reference sequence). The CDR3 totals 14 residues. CDR3 protein: CASSPRTDNEKLFF. In DNA form, the CDR3 reads TGTGCCAGTAGTCCCCGGACGGATAATGAAAAACTGTTTTTT.

The gene calls are TRBV10-3 and TRBJ1-2; 7 bases map to TRBD1. The CDR3 has 13 amino acids. Germline CDR1 and CDR2: ENHRY and SYGVKD. With V trimmed by 7 bases and J by 4 bases, 6 bases remained unmatched. CDR3 sequence (DNA): TGTGCCATCAATCAGGACAGGATCTATGGCTACACCTTC. The encoded protein is CAINQDRIYGYTF.

The rearrangement uses TRBV4-2 and TRBJ2-7; D is perhaps TRBD2 (6 bases). The V end was cut by 1 base, the J end by 4 bases, with 14 bases between. The CDR3 is 15 amino acids. Looked up from germline, CDR1 is LGHNA and CDR2 is YNFKEQ. The CDR3 sequence: CASSQVGGDSYEQYF. CDR3 DNA sequence: TGTGCCAGCAGCCAAGTTGGCGGGGATTCTTACGAGCAGTACTTC.

This clone was seen a handful of times. This chain links TRBV7-6 with TRBJ2-5, with D unresolved. CDR1 and CDR2 from the germline V gene are SGHVS and FNYEAQ. V was shortened by 4 bases and J by 2 bases, with 2 bases between the two germline ends. The CDR3 sequence is 11 residues long. The CDR3 coding sequence is TGTGCCAGCAGCTCTCAAGAGACCCAGTACTTC. Residues: CASSSQETQYF.

This clone was counted a few times. The chain joins TRBV12-5 to TRBJ2-5; 7 bases are a match to TRBD2. This CDR3 is built from 14 residues. Germline V gene lookup returns CDR1 LGHNT and CDR2 FRNRAP. After removal of 5 bases from V and 4 bases from J, the junction contained 7 bases not matched to a gene. The CDR3 coding sequence is TGTGCTAGTGGTGCTCAGGCTAGCGGAGAGACCCAGTACTTC. Its protein is CASGAQASGETQYF.